The clone carrying this T cell receptor beta chain was counted between two and nine times. From germline, CDR1 is SGHRS and CDR2 YFSETQ. The V end lost 0 bases, the J end lost 5 bases, and 8 bases lay between the germline ends. The CDR3 totals 14 residues. This record belongs to a study of cytomegalovirus exposure and HLA in healthy donors. The PCR contained 60 Vbeta and 13 Jbeta primers. TCRdb's copy holds only in-frame clones and misses some; the assay was immunoSEQ multiplex PCR. The sample includes more than 95,000 clones, 70% to 75% of them seen just once. The genes are TRBV5-1 and TRBJ1-4, with D possibly matching TRBD1 (6 bases). The TCR originated in a woman younger than 35 in good health and CMV-seronegative. Material: PBMCs. This chain's CDR3 is CASSLGQANEKLFF. As DNA, the CDR3 is TGCGCCAGCAGCTTGGGACAGGCGAATGAAAAACTGTTTTTT. Full variable domain (outside the CDR3, taken from reference TRBV5-1 and TRBJ1-4): KAGVTQTPRYLIKTRGQQVTLSCSPISGHRSVSWYQQTPGQGLQFLFEYFSETQRNKGNFPGRFSGRQFSNSRSEMNVSTLELGDSALYLCASSLGQANEKLFFGSGTQLSVL.